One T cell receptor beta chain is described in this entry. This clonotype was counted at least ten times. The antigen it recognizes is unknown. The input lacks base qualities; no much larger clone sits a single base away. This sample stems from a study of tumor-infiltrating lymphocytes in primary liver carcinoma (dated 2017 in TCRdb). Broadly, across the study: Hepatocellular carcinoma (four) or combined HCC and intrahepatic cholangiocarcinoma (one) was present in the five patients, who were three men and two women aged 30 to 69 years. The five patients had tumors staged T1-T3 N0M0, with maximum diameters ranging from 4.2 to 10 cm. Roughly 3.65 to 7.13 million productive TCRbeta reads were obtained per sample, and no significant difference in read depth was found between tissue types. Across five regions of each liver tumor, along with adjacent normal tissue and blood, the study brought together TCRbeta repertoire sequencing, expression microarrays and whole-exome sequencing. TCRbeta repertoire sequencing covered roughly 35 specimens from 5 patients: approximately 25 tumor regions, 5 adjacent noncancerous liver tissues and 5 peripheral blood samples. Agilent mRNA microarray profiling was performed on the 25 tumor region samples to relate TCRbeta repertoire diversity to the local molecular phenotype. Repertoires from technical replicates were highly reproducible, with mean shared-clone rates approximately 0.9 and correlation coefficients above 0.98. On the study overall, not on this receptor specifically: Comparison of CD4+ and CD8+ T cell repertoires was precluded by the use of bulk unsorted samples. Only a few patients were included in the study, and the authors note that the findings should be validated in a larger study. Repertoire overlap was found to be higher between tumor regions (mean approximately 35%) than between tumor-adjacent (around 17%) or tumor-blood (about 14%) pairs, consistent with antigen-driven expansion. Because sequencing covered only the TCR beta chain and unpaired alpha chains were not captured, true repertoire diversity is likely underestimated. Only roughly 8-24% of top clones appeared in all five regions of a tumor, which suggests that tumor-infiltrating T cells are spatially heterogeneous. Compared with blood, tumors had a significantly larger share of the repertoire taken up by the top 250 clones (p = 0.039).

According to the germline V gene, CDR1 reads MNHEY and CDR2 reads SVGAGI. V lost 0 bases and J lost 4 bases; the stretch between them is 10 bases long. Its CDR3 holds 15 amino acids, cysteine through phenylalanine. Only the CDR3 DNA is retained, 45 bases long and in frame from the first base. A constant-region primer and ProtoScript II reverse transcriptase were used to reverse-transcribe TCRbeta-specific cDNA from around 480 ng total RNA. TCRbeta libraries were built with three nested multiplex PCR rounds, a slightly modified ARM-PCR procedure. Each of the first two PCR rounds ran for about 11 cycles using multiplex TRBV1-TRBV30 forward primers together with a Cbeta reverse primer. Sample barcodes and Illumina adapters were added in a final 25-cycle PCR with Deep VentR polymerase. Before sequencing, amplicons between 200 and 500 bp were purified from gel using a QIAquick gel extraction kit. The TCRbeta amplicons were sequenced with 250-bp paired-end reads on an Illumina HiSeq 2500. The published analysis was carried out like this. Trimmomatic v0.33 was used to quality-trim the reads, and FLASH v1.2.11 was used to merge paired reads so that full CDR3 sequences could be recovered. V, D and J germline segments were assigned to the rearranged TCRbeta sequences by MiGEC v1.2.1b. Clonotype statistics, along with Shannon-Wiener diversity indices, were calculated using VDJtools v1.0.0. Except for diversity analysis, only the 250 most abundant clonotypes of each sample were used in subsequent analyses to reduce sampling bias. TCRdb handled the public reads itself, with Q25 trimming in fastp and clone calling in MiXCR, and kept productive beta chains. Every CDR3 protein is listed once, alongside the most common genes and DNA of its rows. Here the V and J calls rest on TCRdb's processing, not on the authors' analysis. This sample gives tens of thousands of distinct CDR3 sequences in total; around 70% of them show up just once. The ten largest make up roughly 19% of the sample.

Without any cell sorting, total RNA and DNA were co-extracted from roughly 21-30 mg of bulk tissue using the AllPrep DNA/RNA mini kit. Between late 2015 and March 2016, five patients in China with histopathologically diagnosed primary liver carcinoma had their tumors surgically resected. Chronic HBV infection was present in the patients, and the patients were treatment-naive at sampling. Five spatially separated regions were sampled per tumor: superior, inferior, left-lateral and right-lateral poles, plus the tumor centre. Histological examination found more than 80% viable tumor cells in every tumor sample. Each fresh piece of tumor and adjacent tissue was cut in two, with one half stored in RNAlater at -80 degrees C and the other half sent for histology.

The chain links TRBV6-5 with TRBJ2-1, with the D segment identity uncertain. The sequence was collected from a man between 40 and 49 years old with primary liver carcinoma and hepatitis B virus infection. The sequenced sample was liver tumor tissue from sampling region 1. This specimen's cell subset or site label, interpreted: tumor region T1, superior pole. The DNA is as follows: TGTGCCAGCAGTTACTCGATGGGCCAATACAATGAGCAGTTCTTC. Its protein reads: CASSYSMGQYNEQFF.